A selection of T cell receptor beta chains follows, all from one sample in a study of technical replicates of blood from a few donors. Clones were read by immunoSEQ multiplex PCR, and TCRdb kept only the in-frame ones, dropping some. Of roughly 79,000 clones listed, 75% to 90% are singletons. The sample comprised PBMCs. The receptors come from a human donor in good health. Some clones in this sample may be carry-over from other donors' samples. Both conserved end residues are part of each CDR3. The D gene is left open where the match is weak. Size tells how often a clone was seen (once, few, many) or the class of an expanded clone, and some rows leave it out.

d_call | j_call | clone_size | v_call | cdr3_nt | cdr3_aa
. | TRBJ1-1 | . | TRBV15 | TGTGCCACCAGCAGAGGACAGTTGAACACTGAAGCTTTCTTT | CATSRGQLNTEAFF
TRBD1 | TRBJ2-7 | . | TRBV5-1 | TGCGCCAGCAGGACACAACCAGGGACAGTCTACTCCTACGAGCAGTACTTC | CASRTQPGTVYSYEQYF
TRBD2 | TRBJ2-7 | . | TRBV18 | TGTGCCAGCACCGAAGGTCTAGCGGGGGCCACCTCCTACGAGCAGTACTTC | CASTEGLAGATSYEQYF
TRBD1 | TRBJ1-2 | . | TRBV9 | TGTGCCAGCAGCCGTCAACCCACAGGGGACTATGGCTACACCTTC | CASSRQPTGDYGYTF
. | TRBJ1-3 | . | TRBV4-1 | TGCGCCAGCAGCTCCCCCGGGAGCTCTGGAAACACCATATATTTT | CASSSPGSSGNTIYF
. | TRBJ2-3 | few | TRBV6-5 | TGTGCCAGCAGTTACTCGGGGCTATCTCGGGCAGATACGCAGTATTTT | CASSYSGLSRADTQYF
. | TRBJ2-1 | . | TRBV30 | TGTGCCTGGGAGGGCTCCTACAATGAGCAGTTCTTC | CAWEGSYNEQFF
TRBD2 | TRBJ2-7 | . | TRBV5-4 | TGTGCCAGCAGCTTGGGCGGACTGATTCTAGCGGGAGGGGACTACGAGCAGTACTTC | CASSLGGLILAGGDYEQYF
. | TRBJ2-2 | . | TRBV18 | TGTGCCAGCTCACGCCAGGGACTGATCACCGGGGAGCTGTTTTTT | CASSRQGLITGELFF
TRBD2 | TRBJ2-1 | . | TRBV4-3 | TGCGCCAGCAGCGAACTAGCGGGGGGGTACAATGAGCAGTTCTTC | CASSELAGGYNEQFF
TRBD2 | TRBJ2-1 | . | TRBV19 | TGTGCCAGTAGTATGTTGGGGGGGGAATCTAATGAGCAGTTCTTC | CASSMLGGESNEQFF
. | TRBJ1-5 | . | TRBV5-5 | TGTGCCAGCAGCTTAGAAGGGGATAGCAATCAGCCCCAGCATTTT | CASSLEGDSNQPQHF
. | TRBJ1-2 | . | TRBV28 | TGTGCCAGCAGTTGGACGGGGAACTATGGCTACACCTTC | CASSWTGNYGYTF
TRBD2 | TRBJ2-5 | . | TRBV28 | TGTGCCAGCAGAGTCCCGGGGGGGGAGACCCAGTACTTC | CASRVPGGETQYF
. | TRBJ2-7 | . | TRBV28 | TGTGCCAGCAGACCCTCAGGATCTTATTACGAGCAGTACTTC | CASRPSGSYYEQYF
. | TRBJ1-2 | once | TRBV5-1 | TGCGCCAGCAGCTTTGGGGGGACCAACTATGGCTACACCTTC | CASSFGGTNYGYTF
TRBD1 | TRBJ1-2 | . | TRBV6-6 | TGTGCCAGCAGTTACCCAGGACAGGACTATGGCTACACCTTC | CASSYPGQDYGYTF
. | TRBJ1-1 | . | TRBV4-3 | TGCGCCAGCAGCCAAGACACAGGCTTAAACACTGAAGCTTTCTTT | CASSQDTGLNTEAFF
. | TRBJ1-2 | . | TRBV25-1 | TGTGCCAGCAGTGAGCAGGATACGTCCTATGGCTACACCTTC | CASSEQDTSYGYTF
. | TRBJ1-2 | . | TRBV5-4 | TGTGCCAGCAGCTTCTCCGGGTCGGAATACTATGGCTACACCTTC | CASSFSGSEYYGYTF
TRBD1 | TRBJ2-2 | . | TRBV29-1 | TGCAGCGTTGGGGACAGTACTAACACCGGGGAGCTGTTTTTT | CSVGDSTNTGELFF
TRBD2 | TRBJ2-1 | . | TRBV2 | TGTGCCAGCAGTGGAAGCGGGAGATCCTACAATGAGCAGTTCTTC | CASSGSGRSYNEQFF
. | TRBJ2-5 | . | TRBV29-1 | TGCAGCGTAGAGGATACAGGAGGGGAAGAGACCCAGTACTTC | CSVEDTGGEETQYF
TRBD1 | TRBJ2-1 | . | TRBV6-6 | TGTGCCAGCAGCGACAGCGGACAGGGCTCCTACAATGAGCAGTTCTTC | CASSDSGQGSYNEQFF
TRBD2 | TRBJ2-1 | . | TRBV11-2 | TGTGCCAGCAGCCCACTAGCGGGTTCCTACAATGAGCAGTTCTTC | CASSPLAGSYNEQFF
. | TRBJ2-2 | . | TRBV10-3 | TGTGCCATCAGACTGGACAGGGAGGGCGGGGAGCTGTTTTTT | CAIRLDREGGELFF
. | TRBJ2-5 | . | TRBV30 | TGTGCCTGGAGTGTACAATCGGAGACCCAGTACTTC | CAWSVQSETQYF
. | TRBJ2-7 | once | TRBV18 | TGTGCCAGCTTACTCACAGGGAGCTCCTACGAGCAGTACTTC | CASLLTGSSYEQYF